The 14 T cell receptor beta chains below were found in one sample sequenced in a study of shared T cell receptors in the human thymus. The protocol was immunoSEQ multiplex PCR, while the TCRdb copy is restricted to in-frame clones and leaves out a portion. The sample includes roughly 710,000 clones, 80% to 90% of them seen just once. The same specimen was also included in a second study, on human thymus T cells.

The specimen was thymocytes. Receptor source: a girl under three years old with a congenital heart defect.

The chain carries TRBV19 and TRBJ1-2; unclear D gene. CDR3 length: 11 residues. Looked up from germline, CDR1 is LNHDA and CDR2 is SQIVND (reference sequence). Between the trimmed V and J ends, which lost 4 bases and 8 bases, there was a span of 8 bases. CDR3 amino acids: CASSTQEGYTF. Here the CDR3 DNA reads TGTGCCAGTAGTACTCAAGAGGGCTACACCTTC.

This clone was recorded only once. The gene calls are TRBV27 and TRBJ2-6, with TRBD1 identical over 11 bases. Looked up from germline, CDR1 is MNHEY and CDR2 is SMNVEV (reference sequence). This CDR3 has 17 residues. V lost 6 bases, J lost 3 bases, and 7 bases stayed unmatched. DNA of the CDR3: TGTGCCAGCAGGACCCGGACAGGGGGCTTTGGGGCCAACGTCCTGACTTTC. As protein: CASRTRTGGFGANVLTF.

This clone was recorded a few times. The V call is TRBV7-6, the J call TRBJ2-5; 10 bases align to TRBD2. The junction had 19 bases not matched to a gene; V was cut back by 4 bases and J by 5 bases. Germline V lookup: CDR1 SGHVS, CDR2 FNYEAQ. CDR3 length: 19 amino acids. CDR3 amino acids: CASSSYPPETSGPWETQYF. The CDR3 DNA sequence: TGTGCCAGCAGCTCCTACCCTCCCGAGACTAGCGGGCCATGGGAGACCCAGTACTTC. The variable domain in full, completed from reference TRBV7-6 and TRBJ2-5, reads GAGVSQSPRYKVTKRGQDVALRCDPISGHVSLYWYRQALGQGPEFLTYFNYEAQQDKSGLPNDRFSAERPEGSISTLTIQRTEQRDSAMYRCASSSYPPETSGPWETQYFGPGTRLLVL.

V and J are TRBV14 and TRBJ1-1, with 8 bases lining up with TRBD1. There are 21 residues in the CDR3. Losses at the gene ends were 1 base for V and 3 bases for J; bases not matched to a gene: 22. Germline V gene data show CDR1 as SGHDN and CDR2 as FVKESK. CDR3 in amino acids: CASSQVPPCGQGLSLHTEAFF. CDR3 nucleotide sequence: TGTGCCAGCAGCCAAGTCCCCCCATGCGGACAGGGCCTCAGCCTTCACACTGAAGCTTTCTTT.

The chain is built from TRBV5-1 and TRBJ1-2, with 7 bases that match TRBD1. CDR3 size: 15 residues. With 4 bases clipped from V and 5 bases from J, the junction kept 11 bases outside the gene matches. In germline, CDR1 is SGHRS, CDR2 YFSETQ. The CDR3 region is CASSPGRGLPYGYTF. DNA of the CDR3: TGCGCCAGCAGCCCCGGGAGGGGGCTCCCTTATGGCTACACCTTC.

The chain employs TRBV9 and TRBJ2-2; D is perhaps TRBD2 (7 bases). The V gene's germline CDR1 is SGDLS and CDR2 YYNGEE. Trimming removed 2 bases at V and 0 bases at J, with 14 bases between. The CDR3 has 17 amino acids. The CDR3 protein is CASSVGGRPSNTGELFF. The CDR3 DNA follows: TGTGCCAGCAGCGTGGGGGGGCGCCCATCGAACACCGGGGAGCTGTTTTTT.

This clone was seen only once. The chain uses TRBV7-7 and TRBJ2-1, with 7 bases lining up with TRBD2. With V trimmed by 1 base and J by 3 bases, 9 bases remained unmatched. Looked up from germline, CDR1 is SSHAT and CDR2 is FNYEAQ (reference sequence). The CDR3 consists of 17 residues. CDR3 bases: TGTGCCAGCAGCTTAGAAGCGAGCGGGGCCATCTACAATGAGCAGTTCTTC. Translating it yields CASSLEASGAIYNEQFF.

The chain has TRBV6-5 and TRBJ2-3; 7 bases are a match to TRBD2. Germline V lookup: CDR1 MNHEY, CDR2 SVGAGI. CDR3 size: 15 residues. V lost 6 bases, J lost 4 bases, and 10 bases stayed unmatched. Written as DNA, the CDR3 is TGTGCCAGCAGACGACTAGCTAGGGGAGCAGATACGCAGTATTTT. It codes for CASRRLARGADTQYF.

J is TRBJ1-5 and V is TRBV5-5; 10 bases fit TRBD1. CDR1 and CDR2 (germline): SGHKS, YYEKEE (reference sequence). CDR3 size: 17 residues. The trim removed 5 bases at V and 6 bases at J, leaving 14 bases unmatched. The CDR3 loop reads CASSFLPGQGFGQPQHF. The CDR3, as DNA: TGTGCCAGCAGTTTCCTACCGGGACAGGGGTTCGGTCAGCCCCAGCATTTT. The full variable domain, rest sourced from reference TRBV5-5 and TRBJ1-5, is DAGVTQSPTHLIKTRGQQVTLRCSPISGHKSVSWYQQVLGQGPQFIFQYYEKEERGRGNFPDRFSARQFPNYSSELNVNALLLGDSALYLCASSFLPGQGFGQPQHFGDGTRLSIL.

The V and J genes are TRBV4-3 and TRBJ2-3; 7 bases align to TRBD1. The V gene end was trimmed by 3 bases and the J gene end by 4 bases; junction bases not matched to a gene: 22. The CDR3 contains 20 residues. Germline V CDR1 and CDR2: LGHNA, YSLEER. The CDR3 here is CASSQAARDREWQSADTQYF. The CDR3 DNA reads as TGCGCCAGCAGCCAGGCCGCCCGGGACAGAGAGTGGCAGAGCGCAGATACGCAGTATTTT.

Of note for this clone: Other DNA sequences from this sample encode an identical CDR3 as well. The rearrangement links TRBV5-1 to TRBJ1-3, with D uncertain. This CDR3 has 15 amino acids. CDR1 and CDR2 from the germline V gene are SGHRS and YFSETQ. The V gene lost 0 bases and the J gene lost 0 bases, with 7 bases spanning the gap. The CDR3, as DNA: TGCGCCAGCAGCTTGGGTGGGAGCTCTGGAAACACCATATATTTT. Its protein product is CASSLGGSSGNTIYF.

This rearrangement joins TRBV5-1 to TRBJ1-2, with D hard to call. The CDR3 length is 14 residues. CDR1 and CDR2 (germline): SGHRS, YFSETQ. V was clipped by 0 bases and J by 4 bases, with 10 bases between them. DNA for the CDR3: TGCGCCAGCAGCTTGGCGGGGTTTGGCTATGGCTACACCTTC. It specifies CASSLAGFGYGYTF. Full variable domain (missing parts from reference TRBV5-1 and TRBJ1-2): KAGVTQTPRYLIKTRGQQVTLSCSPISGHRSVSWYQQTPGQGLQFLFEYFSETQRNKGNFPGRFSGRQFSNSRSEMNVSTLELGDSALYLCASSLAGFGYGYTFGSGTRLTVV.

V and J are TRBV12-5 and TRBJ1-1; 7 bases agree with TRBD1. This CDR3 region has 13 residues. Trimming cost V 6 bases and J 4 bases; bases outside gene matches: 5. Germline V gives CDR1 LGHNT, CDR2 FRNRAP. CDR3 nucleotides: TGTGCTAGTGGCCGGGACAGCCGCACTGAAGCTTTCTTT. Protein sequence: CASGRDSRTEAFF. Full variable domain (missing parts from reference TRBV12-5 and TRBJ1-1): DARVTQTPRHKVTEMGQEVTMRCQPILGHNTVFWYRQTMMQGLELLAYFRNRAPLDDSGMPKDRFSAEMPDATLATLKIQPSEPRDSAVYFCASGRDSRTEAFFGQGTRLTVV.

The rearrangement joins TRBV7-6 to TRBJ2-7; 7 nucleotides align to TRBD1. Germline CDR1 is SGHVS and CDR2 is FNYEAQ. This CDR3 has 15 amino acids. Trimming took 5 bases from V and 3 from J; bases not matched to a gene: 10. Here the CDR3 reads CASSAIPGQIYEQYF. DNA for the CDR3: TGTGCCAGCAGCGCCATTCCGGGACAGATCTACGAGCAGTACTTC. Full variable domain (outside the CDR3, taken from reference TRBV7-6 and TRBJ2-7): GAGVSQSPRYKVTKRGQDVALRCDPISGHVSLYWYRQALGQGPEFLTYFNYEAQQDKSGLPNDRFSAERPEGSISTLTIQRTEQRDSAMYRCASSAIPGQIYEQYFGPGTRLTVT.